This T cell receptor (beta chain) emerged from a study of T cell repertoires in cytomegalovirus infection (dated by TCRdb to the late 2010s). In the study overall: The peptide stimulations were aimed at well-studied HLA-B-restricted epitopes as well as recently identified HLA-C-restricted CMV epitopes, whose presentation resists viral immunomodulation. Because public TCR beta signatures pointed to carriage of CMV infection together with the matching HLA type, the HLA type of each donor mattered for the analysis.

Only a few counts were recorded for this clonotype. Its antigen is still unknown. No per-base quality is available; no much larger clone lies one base away. Broad study findings and their caveats: The ex vivo response was dominated by HLA-C-restricted CMV-specific TCR beta clonotypes, which also provided the single most frequent clonotype in two of eight donors. Carriers of CMV infection plus the relevant HLA type were discriminated by the cumulative frequency of public TCR beta family members in the study cohort and in an independent roughly 380-donor cohort.

The reads were generated on an Illumina HiSeq 1500. The public reads were quality trimmed at Q25 with fastp and then assembled into clones with MiXCR by TCRdb, keeping productive beta chains. Entries that share a CDR3 protein sequence are merged under the most common genes and DNA. The sample table shows some 590,000 distinct CDR3 sequences, and approximately 40% are seen once. The top ten clonotypes cover 48% of the sample. V lost 1 base and J lost 7 bases, and the count of bases not matched to a germline gene is 5. Spanning cysteine to phenylalanine, the CDR3 consists of 16 amino acids. CDR3 DNA is the only sequence kept; it has 48 bases, read in frame from the first base. CDR1 and CDR2 (SGHTA, FQGNSA) derive from the germline V gene. The treatment or condition label here, explained by the study, means: in vitro stimulation with specific CMV peptide epitopes to enrich CMV-specific T cells.

This TCR was recovered from a human donor in good health (CMV status not recorded). Some clones in this sample may be carry-over from other donors' samples. The specimen comprised cultured PBMCs, sampled from culture after CMV antigen stimulation. The sequence links TRBV7-2 to TRBJ2-1; TRBD2 lines up with 12 middle nucleotides. The sequenced DNA: TGTGCCAGCAGCTTAGTGTGGACTAGCGGGACGAATGAGCAGTTCTTC. Translated, this is CASSLVWTSGTNEQFF.